This T cell receptor (beta chain) stems from a study of monozygotic twins with inflammatory bowel disease. Points from the study as a whole: IBD-affected twins scored below their healthy co-twins in TCRbeta diversity (inverse Simpson). Among patients, repertoires may have gained variability from differing immunosuppressive treatments.

Incorporation of UMIs carrying a 6-nucleotide sample barcode was performed by template switching. TCRdb re-called the 5' RACE reads and shows each CDR3 protein once, DNA omitted. The data show about 330,000 distinct CDR3 sequences, and the top ten clones hold under 2.5%. A word on this clonotype: The antigen is unknown.

This CDR3 region has 14 residues. Germline V gene lookup returns CDR1 SGHRS and CDR2 YFSETQ. Material for sequencing was blood. The gene calls are TRBV5-1 and TRBJ2-7; TCRdb reports TRBD1, a call that lacks DNA to check it against. The TCR sequence derives from a human donor with ulcerative colitis or Crohn's disease, or a healthy co-twin of an affected twin (not recorded which). The CDR3 sequence: CASSLAQGAYEQYF.